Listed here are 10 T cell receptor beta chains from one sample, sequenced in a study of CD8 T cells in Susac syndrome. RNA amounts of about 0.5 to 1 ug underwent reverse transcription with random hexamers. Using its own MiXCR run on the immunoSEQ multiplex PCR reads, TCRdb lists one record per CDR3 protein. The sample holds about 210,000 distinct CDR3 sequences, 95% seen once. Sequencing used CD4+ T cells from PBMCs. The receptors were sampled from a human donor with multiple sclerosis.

Written as DNA, the CDR3 is TGTGCCAGCAGCTTAGGGGACAGGGCTATAGATACGCAGTATTTT. This codes for CASSLGDRAIDTQYF. The V call is TRBV5-4, the J call TRBJ2-3; 9 bases line up with TRBD1. V shed 2 bases and J 5 bases; nucleotides not matched to a gene: 6. CDR3 length: 15 amino acids. CDR1 is SGHNT, CDR2 YYREEE, per germline (reference sequence).

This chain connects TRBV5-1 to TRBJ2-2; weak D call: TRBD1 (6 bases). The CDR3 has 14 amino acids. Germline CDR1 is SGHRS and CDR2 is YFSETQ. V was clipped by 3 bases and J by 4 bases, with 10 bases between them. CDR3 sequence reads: CASSSRGSTGELFF. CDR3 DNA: TGCGCCAGCAGCTCCAGGGGTAGCACCGGGGAGCTGTTTTTT.

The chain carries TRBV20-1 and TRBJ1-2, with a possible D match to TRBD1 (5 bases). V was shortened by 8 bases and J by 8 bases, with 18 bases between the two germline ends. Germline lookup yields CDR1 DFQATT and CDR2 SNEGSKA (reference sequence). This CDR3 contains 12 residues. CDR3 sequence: CSTSGTSKGYTF. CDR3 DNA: TGCAGTACATCCGGGACGAGCAAGGGCTACACCTTC.

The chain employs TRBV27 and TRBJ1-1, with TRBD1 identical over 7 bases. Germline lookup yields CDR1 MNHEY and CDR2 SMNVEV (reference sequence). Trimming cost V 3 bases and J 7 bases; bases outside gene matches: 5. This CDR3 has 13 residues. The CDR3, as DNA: TGTGCCAGCAGTTTCTTGACAGGGTTTGAAGCTTTCTTT. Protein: CASSFLTGFEAFF.

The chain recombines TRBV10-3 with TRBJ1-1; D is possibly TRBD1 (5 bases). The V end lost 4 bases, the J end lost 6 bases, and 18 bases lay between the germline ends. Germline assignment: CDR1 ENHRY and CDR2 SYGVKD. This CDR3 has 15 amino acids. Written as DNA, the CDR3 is TGTGCCATCAGTGTGAAACCCCATACACAGGCTGAAGCTTTCTTT. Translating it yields CAISVKPHTQAEAFF.

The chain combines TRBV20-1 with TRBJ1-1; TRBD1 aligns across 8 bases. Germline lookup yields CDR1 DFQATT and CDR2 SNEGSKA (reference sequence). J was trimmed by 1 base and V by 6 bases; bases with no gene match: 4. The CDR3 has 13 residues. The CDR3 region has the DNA TGCAGTGCAAAGACAGGGGCGAACACTGAAGCTTTCTTT. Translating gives CSAKTGANTEAFF.

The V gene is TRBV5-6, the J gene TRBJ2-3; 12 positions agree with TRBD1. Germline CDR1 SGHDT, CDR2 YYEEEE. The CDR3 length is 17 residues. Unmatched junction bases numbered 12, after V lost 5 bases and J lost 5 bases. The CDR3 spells CASRGDRDRGRRDTQYF. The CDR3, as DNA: TGTGCCAGCAGGGGTGACCGGGACAGGGGGCGAAGAGATACGCAGTATTTT.

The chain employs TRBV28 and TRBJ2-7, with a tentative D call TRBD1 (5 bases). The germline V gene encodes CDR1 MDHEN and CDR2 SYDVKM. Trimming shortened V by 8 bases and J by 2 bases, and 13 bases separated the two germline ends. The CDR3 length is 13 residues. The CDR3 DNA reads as TGTGCCAGCGGACGATCAGGGACCTACGAGCAGTACTTC. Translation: CASGRSGTYEQYF.

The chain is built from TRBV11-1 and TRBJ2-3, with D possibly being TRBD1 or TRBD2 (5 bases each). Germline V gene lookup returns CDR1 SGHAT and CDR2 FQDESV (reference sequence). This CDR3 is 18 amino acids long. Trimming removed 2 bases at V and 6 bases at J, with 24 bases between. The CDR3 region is CASSLSPTRVGRGDTQYF. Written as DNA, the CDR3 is TGTGCCAGCAGCTTATCTCCGACCCGAGTGGGGCGAGGGGATACGCAGTATTTT.

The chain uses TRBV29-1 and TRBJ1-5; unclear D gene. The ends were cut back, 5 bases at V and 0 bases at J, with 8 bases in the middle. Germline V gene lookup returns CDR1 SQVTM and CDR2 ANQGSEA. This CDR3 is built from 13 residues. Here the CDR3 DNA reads TGCAGCGTTAAAATGAATAGCAATCAGCCCCAGCATTTT. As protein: CSVKMNSNQPQHF.